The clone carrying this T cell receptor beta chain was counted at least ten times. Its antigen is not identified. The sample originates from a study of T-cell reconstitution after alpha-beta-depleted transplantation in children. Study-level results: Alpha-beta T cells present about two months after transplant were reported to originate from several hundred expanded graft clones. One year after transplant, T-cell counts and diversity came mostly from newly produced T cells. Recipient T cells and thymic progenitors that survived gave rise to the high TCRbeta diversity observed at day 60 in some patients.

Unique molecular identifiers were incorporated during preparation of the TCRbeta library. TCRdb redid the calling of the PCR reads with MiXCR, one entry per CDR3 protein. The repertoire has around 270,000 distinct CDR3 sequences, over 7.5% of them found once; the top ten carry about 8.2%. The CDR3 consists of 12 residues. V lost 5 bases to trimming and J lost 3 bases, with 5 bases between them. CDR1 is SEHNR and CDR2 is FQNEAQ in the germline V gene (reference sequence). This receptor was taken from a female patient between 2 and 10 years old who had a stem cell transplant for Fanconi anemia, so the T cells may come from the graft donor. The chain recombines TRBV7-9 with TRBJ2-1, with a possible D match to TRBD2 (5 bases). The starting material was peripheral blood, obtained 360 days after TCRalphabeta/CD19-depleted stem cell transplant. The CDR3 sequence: CASSEGYNEQFF. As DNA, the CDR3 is TGTGCCAGCAGCGAGGGCTACAATGAGCAGTTCTTC.